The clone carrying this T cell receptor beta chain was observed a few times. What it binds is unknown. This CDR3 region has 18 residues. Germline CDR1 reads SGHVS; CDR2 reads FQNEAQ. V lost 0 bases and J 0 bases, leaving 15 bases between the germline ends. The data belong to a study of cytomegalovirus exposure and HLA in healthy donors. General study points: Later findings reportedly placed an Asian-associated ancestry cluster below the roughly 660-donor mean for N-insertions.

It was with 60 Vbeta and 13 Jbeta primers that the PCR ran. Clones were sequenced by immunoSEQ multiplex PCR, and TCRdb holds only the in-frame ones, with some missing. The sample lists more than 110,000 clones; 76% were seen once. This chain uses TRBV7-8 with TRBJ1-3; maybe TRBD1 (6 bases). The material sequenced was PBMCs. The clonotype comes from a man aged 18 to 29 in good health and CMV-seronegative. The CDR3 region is CASSLAGTMRNSGNTIYF. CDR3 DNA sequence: TGTGCCAGCAGCTTAGCGGGGACAATGAGGAACTCTGGAAACACCATATATTTT.